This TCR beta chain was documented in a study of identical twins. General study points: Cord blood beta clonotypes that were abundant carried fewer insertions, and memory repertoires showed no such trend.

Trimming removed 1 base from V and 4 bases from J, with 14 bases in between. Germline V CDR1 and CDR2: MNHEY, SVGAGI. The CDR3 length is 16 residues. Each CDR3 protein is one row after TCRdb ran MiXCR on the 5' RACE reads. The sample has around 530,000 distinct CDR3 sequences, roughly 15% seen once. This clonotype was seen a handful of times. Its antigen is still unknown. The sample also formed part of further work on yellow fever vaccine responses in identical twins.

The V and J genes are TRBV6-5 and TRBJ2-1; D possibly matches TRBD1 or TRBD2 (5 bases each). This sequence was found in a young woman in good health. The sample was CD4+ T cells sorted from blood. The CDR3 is CASSYFRAGRYNEQFF. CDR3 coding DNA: TGTGCCAGCAGTTACTTCCGGGCAGGGAGATACAATGAGCAGTTCTTC.